The sequence of this TCR beta chain was determined in a study of blood T cells in healthy people across ages (dated by TCRdb to the mid-2010s). General notes on the study: In model experiments, template switching captured roughly one uniquely barcoded TCR beta cDNA molecule for every two T cells. For two donors (one aged 18 to 29 and one aged 80 or older), the study analyzed two additional independent replicas of 1 million unique cDNA reads from the same blood draw. The donors were split into four age groups: young (average around 16 years), middle-aged (more than 35), aged (more than 55) and long-lived (about 74). Age-related changes in TCR beta repertoire diversity were measured in the study by deep sequencing normalized with unique cDNA molecular identifiers. General conclusions and limits of the study: Compared with the aged group, the long-lived group had more naive CD4+ T cells, fewer expanded clones and increased TCR diversity, suggesting age selection. As age increased, observed TCR beta diversity per million T cells dropped in a roughly linear way, and a significant reduction was already evident by age roughly 40. The CMV infection status of donors was not known, potentially confounding age-related changes in expanded clonotypes. Observed TCR beta diversity correlated strongly with the percentage of naive T cells measured by flow cytometry. Bulk unsorted PBMC profiling prevented conclusive comparison of naive and antigen-experienced compartments. Estimates of total diversity based on one million sequenced T cells were regarded as lower bounds and as underestimates.

The roughly 38 donors, aged about 6 to 95 years, were systemically healthy Caucasian individuals from Russia. Ten milliliters of peripheral blood were drawn from each donor into EDTA-treated Vacutainer tubes. PBMCs were isolated by Ficoll-Paque density-gradient centrifugation, with at least 7 million obtained per sample. Total RNA, at least 6 micrograms per sample, was extracted from PBMCs with Trizol reagent. For every donor, an aliquot of PBMCs went through flow cytometry to measure the percentages of naive CD45RAhigh/CD27high T cells. This clonotype appeared a few times. This clone's antigen is unknown. The input lacks base qualities; no much larger clone sits a single base away. For CDR1 and CDR2, the germline V gene lists SGHTA and FQGNSA. Counted from cysteine to phenylalanine, this CDR3 has 15 amino acids. The kept DNA is CDR3 alone, 45 bases in frame from the first base. Between the V and J ends, shortened by 1 base and 2 bases respectively, the junction contains 9 bases.

The library was prepared using 5' RACE. TCRdb names Illumina HiSeq 2500 as the instrument used. A second PCR of about 7 to 12 cycles was performed with a sample-barcoded 5' primer and a J-beta primer mix. A unique molecular identifier was introduced onto each TCR beta cDNA molecule by a template-switch 5' adaptor carrying 12 random nucleotides. Each sample yielded at least 2.5 million CDR3-containing paired-end reads. All of the RNA was converted into first-strand cDNA using the Mint cDNA synthesis kit, with a TRBC-specific oligonucleotide serving as the primer. Following uracil-DNA glycosylase treatment, a first 18-cycle PCR with universal primers M1SS and BC2_uni_R was performed on all cDNA. The authors' analysis ran thus. Each sample was normalized by randomly selecting 1 million high-quality reads, each carrying a distinct molecular identifier. Reads with shared molecular identifiers were discarded instead of being binned into consensus sequences. MiTCR, run with a Q25 quality threshold and the strictest error-elimination algorithm, handled CDR3 identification, clonotype clustering and error correction. A nonparametric unseen species model using Euler transformation provided a lower-bound estimate of total TCR beta diversity. TCRdb cleaned the public reads at Q25 with fastp, built clones with MiXCR and kept in-frame beta chains. A single entry per CDR3 protein holds the most common genes and DNA from its merged rows. TCRdb assigned the V and J calls; the authors' analysis was not used. This sample is represented by some 890,000 distinct CDR3 sequences; 25% to 35% of them were singletons. Roughly 10% of the sample comes from the top ten.

These data were also filed under a second study, of T cells of mothers and their children. Taken from the second paper: Donors were nine systemically healthy Caucasian individuals: three mothers and their six children. cDNA synthesis consumed the entire amount of extracted RNA, loaded at around 1.4 ug RNA in each 15 ul reaction. In the second PCR, the M1S primer introduced both the sample barcodes and 2-4 random nucleotides. Each mother yielded over 8.5 million TCR beta CDR3 reads and each child 3 million or so reads. In both related and unrelated pairs, thymic selection shapes the output of TCR recombination in a similar way, with inherited differences having only a minor effect. Related mother-child pairs always showed normalized repertoire overlap that was slightly higher than in unrelated mother-child pairs, though the difference was never significant. No persistent microchimeric T cell clones were found, with a detection sensitivity of approximately 110 clones per million clonotypes. Deep NGS was used in the study to compare the TCR beta repertoires of mothers and children and to look for features that separate related mother-child pairs from unrelated individuals. The mean age was around 42 +/- 4 years for the mothers and about 12 +/- 4 years for the children. After adapters were ligated using NEBNext reagents, the libraries underwent 100+100 nt paired-end sequencing on an Illumina HiSeq 2000. To avoid cross-contamination, the mother libraries and the child libraries were prepared a month apart and sequenced in separate runs. For each donor, between roughly 500,000 and 2,300,000 distinct TCR beta clonotypes were identified. Naive TCR beta clonotypes were estimated from low-frequency clonotypes matched to each donor's FACS-determined naive share, without sorting.

This clonotype was sampled from a middle-aged woman in good health. The chain was built from TRBV7-2 and TRBJ1-5; the D gene is perhaps TRBD1, from 5 matching bases. Material for sequencing was blood. The CDR3 has the sequence CASSLDQGRNQPQHF. The nucleotide sequence is TGTGCCAGCAGCTTAGATCAGGGTCGCAATCAGCCCCAGCATTTT.